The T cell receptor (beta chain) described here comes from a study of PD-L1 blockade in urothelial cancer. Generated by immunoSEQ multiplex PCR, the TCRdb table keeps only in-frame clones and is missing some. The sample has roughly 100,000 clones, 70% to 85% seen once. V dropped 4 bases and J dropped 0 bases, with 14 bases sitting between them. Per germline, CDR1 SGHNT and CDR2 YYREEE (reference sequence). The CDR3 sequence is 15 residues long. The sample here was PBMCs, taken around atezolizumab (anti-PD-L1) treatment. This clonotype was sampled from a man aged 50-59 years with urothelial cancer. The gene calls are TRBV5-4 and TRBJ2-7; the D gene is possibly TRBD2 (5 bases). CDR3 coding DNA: TGTGCCAGCAGCCCCGATGGCGGGCTCTCCTACGAGCAGTACTTC. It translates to CASSPDGGLSYEQYF.